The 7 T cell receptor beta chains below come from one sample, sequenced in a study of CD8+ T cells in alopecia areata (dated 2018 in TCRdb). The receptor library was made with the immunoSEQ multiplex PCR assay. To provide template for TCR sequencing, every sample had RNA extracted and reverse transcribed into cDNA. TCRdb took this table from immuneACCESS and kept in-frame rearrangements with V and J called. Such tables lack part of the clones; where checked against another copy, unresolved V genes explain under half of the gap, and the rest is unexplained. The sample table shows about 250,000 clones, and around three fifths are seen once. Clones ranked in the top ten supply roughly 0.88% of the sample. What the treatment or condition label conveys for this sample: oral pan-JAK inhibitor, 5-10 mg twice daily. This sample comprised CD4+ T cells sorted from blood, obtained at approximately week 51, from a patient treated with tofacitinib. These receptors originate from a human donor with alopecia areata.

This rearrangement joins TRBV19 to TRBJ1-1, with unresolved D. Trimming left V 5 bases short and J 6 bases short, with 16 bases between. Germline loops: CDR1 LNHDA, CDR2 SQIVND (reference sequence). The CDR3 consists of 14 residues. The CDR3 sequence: CASSDTGQRAEAFF. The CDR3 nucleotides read TGTGCCAGTAGTGATACGGGCCAGAGAGCTGAAGCTTTCTTT. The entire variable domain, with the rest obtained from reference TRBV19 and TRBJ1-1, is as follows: DGGITQSPKYLFRKEGQNVTLSCEQNLNHDAMYWYRQDPGQGLRLIYYSQIVNDFQKGDIAEGYSVSREKKESFPLTVTSAQKNPTAFYLCASSDTGQRAEAFFGQGTRLTVV.

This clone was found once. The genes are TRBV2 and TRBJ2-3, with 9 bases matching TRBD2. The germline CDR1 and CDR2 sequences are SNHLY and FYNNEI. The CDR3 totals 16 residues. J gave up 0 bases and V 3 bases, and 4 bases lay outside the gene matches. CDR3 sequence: CASSERAGGSTDTQYF. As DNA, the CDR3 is TGTGCCAGCAGTGAGCGAGCGGGGGGAAGCACAGATACGCAGTATTTT.

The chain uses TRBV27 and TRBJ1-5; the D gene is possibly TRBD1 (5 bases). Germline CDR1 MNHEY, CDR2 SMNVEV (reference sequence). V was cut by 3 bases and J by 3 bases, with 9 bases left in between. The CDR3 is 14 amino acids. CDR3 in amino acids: CASSLGRNNQPQHF. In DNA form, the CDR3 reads TGTGCCAGCAGTTTGGGACGGAACAATCAGCCCCAGCATTTT.

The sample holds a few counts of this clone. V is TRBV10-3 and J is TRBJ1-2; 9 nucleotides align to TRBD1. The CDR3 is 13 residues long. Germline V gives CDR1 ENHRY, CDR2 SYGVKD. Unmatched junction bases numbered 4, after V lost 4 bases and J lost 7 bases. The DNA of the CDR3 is TGTGCCATCAGTGCGGGACAGGGCGGTGGCTACACCTTC. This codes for CAISAGQGGGYTF.

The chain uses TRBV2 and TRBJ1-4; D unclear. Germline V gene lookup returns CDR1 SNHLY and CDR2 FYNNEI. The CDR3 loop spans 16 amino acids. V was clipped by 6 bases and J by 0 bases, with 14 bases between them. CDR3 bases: TGTGCCAGCAGCCTTGTGCAGTTCGCAACTAATGAAAAACTGTTTTTT. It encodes CASSLVQFATNEKLFF.

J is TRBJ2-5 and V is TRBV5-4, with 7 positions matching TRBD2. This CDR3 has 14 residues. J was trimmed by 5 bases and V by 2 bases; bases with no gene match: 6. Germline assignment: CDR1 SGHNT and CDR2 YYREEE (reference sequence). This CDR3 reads CASSLKSGVETQYF. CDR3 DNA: TGTGCCAGCAGCTTAAAGAGCGGGGTGGAGACCCAGTACTTC.

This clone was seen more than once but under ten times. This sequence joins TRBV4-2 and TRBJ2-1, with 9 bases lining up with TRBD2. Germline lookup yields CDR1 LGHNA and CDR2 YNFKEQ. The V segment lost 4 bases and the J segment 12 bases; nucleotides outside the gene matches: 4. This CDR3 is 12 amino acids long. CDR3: CASSRRAGGQFF. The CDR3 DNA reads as TGTGCCAGCAGCCGCCGAGCGGGGGGGCAGTTCTTC.